Below, 20 T cell receptor beta chains from the same sample are listed, as sequenced in a study of T cell responses to AZD1222 COVID-19 vaccine. Some clones are missing from TCRdb's copy, which holds only in-frame ones; the method was immunoSEQ multiplex PCR. The repertoire holds 150,000 or so clones, with around 90% as singletons. This specimen was peripheral blood, taken on day 0 of AZD1222 vaccination. These receptors were taken from an adult in good health.

This rearrangement joins TRBV3-1 (or the pseudogene TRBV3-2) to TRBJ1-6; D might be TRBD1 (5 bases). V was shortened by 3 bases and J by 7 bases, with 10 bases between the two germline ends. The CDR3 runs to 14 residues. CDR1 and CDR2 (germline): LGHDT, YNNKEL (reference sequence). As DNA, the CDR3 is TGTGCCAGCAGCCAGGGGGGAGGGAATTCACCCCTCCACTTT. Residues: CASSQGGGNSPLHF.

The chain couples TRBV11-2 to TRBJ1-2; D remains unclear. Germline CDR1 SGHAT, CDR2 FQNNGV. Deletions cut 0 bases from V and 10 bases from J, with 15 bases between. The CDR3 sequence is 14 residues long. The CDR3 sequence: CASSLDSGFGFYTF. Written as DNA, the CDR3 is TGTGCCAGCAGCTTAGATTCTGGATTTGGGTTCTACACCTTC.

This chain joins TRBV10-3 and TRBJ2-3; 8 nucleotides agree with TRBD1. The V gene's germline CDR1 is ENHRY and CDR2 SYGVKD. Unmatched junction bases numbered 5, after V lost 6 bases and J lost 3 bases. The CDR3 length is 14 residues. The CDR3 reads CAISAGGSTDTQYF. For the CDR3, the DNA is TGTGCCATCAGCGCAGGGGGCTCAACAGATACGCAGTATTTT.

V gene TRBV6-5 combines with J gene TRBJ1-5, with D possibly being TRBD1 (5 bases). Germline CDR1 and CDR2: MNHEY and SVGAGI. This CDR3 region has 13 residues. V dropped 6 bases and J dropped 4 bases, with 10 bases sitting between them. The CDR3 loop reads CASRRDGNQPQHF. The CDR3 DNA reads TGTGCCAGCAGGAGGGACGGGAATCAGCCCCAGCATTTT.

The chain is built from TRBV5-1 and TRBJ1-5; D is ambiguous. The CDR3 totals 15 residues. In germline, CDR1 is SGHRS, CDR2 YFSETQ. V dropped 0 bases and J dropped 3 bases, with 10 bases sitting between them. CDR3 protein: CASSLDGEDNQPQHF. CDR3 DNA sequence: TGCGCCAGCAGCTTGGACGGAGAAGACAATCAGCCCCAGCATTTT.

In its sample, this clone was seen a few times. The gene calls are TRBV7-9 and TRBJ1-4; no firm D call. CDR1 is SEHNR, CDR2 FQNEAQ, per germline (reference sequence). Trimming stripped 4 bases from V and 8 bases from J, with 11 bases between. This CDR3 is 13 amino acids long. The chain's CDR3 is CASSSESGEKLFF. The CDR3 coding sequence is TGTGCCAGCAGCTCCGAAAGTGGGGAAAAACTGTTTTTT. The full variable domain, rest sourced from reference TRBV7-9 and TRBJ1-4, is DTGVSQNPRHKITKRGQNVTFRCDPISEHNRLYWYRQTLGQGPEFLTYFQNEAQLEKSRLLSDRFSAERPKGSFSTLEIQRTEQGDSAMYLCASSSESGEKLFFGSGTQLSVL.

V and J are TRBV6-6 and TRBJ1-1; no firm D call. The CDR3 covers 14 residues. CDR1 and CDR2 (germline): MNHNY, SVGAGI (reference sequence). Trimming left V 2 bases short and J 0 bases short, with 7 bases between. The CDR3 sequence: CASSYAEMNTEAFF. In DNA form, the CDR3 reads TGTGCCAGCAGTTACGCCGAAATGAACACTGAAGCTTTCTTT.

CDR3 loop: CASSKGQAYEQYF. The CDR3 nucleotides are TGTGCCAGCTCCAAGGGGCAGGCCTACGAGCAGTACTTC. The rearrangement links TRBV18 to TRBJ2-7; D might be TRBD1 (5 bases). The V gene lost 6 bases and the J gene lost 2 bases, with 11 bases spanning the gap. The CDR3 has 13 amino acids. The V gene's germline CDR1 is KGHSH and CDR2 LQKENI.

The table lists this clone with a count of one. The chain couples TRBV7-6 to TRBJ1-2; 7 bases are a match to TRBD1. Trimming cost V 5 bases and J 7 bases; bases outside gene matches: 16. The CDR3 is 16 amino acids. CDR1 and CDR2 (germline): SGHVS, FNYEAQ. CDR3 DNA: TGTGCCAGCAGCCAGGGAGGATTAGGGGGCGCGTCTGGCTACACCTTC. Protein: CASSQGGLGGASGYTF.

The chain employs TRBV14 and TRBJ2-7; 9 bases fit TRBD2. This CDR3 is built from 17 residues. Trimming removed 4 bases from V and 3 bases from J; junction bases left unmatched: 13. Germline CDR1 is SGHDN and CDR2 is FVKESK. The CDR3 region is CASSPRDSGGHLYEQYF. The CDR3 DNA reads TGTGCCAGCAGCCCAAGAGACAGCGGGGGGCACCTCTACGAGCAGTACTTC. The complete variable domain, with remaining parts taken from reference TRBV14 and TRBJ2-7, reads EAGVTQFPSHSVIEKGQTVTLRCDPISGHDNLYWYRRVMGKEIKFLLHFVKESKQDESGMPNNRFLAERTGGTYSTLKVQPAELEDSGVYFCASSPRDSGGHLYEQYFGPGTRLTVT.

V gene TRBV28 combines with J gene TRBJ1-2; D possibly corresponds to TRBD1 (6 bases). The germline gives CDR1 MDHEN, CDR2 SYDVKM. The germline V and J ends were trimmed by 2 bases and 4 bases, with 14 bases remaining between them. This CDR3 is 15 amino acids long. The CDR3 protein is CASSLANQGPYGYTF. The CDR3 nucleotides read TGTGCCAGCAGTTTAGCCAATCAGGGGCCCTATGGCTACACCTTC.

This clone has only one observation. V and J are TRBV18 and TRBJ1-4; D is unclear. The germline CDR1 and CDR2 sequences are KGHSH and LQKENI. The CDR3 has 16 residues. V was pared by 4 bases and J by 0 bases, with 12 bases between. The chain's CDR3 is CASSHPPTTTNEKLFF. For the CDR3, the DNA is TGTGCCAGCTCACACCCACCGACTACAACTAATGAAAAACTGTTTTTT.

The rearrangement uses TRBV11-3 and TRBJ2-5; 13 nucleotides match TRBD2. The V gene's germline CDR1 is SGHNT and CDR2 YENEEA. V was clipped by 0 bases and J by 5 bases; unmatched bases: 3. The CDR3 has 16 amino acids. The CDR3 protein is CASSLDGTSGDETQYF. DNA of the CDR3: TGTGCCAGCAGCTTAGATGGGACTAGCGGGGACGAGACCCAGTACTTC.

CDR3 sequence reads: CASSYDGGYEQYF. In nucleotides, the CDR3 is TGTGCCAGCAGTTATGATGGAGGCTACGAGCAGTACTTC. The J gene is TRBJ2-7, the V gene TRBV6-2 or TRBV6-3, with D possibly TRBD2 on 5 matching bases. Germline CDR1 reads MNHEY; CDR2 reads SVGEGT. V lost 3 bases, J lost 3 bases, and 9 bases lay in between. The CDR3 sequence is 13 residues long.

This clone was seen only once. The chain combines TRBV2 with TRBJ2-7; D is unclear. The ends were cut back, 0 bases at V and 0 bases at J, with 12 bases in the middle. Germline V gene data show CDR1 as SNHLY and CDR2 as FYNNEI. The CDR3 covers 16 residues. The CDR3, as DNA: TGTGCCAGCAGTGAAGCTGGGCCAGGAAGCTCCTACGAGCAGTACTTC. This gives the protein CASSEAGPGSSYEQYF.

The V and J genes are TRBV3-1 (or the pseudogene TRBV3-2) and TRBJ1-5, with TRBD1 matching over 9 bases. The germline gives CDR1 LGHDT, CDR2 YNNKEL (reference sequence). The CDR3 is made up of 15 amino acids. Germline trimming cut 8 bases from V and 4 bases from J; bases unmatched to any gene: 9. CDR3 residues: CASGGEGTGNQPQHF. CDR3 sequence (DNA): TGTGCCAGCGGAGGCGAAGGGACAGGGAATCAGCCCCAGCATTTT.

In this sample, this clone turned up once. The gene calls are TRBV5-8 and TRBJ1-5; no reliable D call. Per germline, CDR1 SGHTS and CDR2 YDEGEE. The V end was cut by 0 bases, the J end by 0 bases, with 1 base between. CDR3 length: 13 residues. In nucleotides, the CDR3 is TGTGCCAGCAGCTTGGGTAGCAATCAGCCCCAGCATTTT. Protein sequence: CASSLGSNQPQHF.

This chain links TRBV7-2 with TRBJ2-1; D is unresolved. CDR3 length: 15 residues. Trimming cost V 2 bases and J 5 bases, with 13 bases left between them. Germline V gene lookup returns CDR1 SGHTA and CDR2 FQGNSA. The CDR3 reads CASSLWPISDNEQFF. The CDR3 region has the DNA TGTGCCAGCAGCTTATGGCCCATTTCAGACAATGAGCAGTTCTTC.

The V and J genes are TRBV6-5 and TRBJ1-1; D is unresolved. The CDR3 has 15 amino acids. V was trimmed by 0 bases and J by 9 bases, leaving 17 bases between them. Germline CDR1 is MNHEY and CDR2 is SVGAGI. Here the CDR3 reads CASSYSNGTGRKAFF. As DNA, the CDR3 is TGTGCCAGCAGTTACTCGAATGGCACCGGGAGGAAAGCTTTCTTT.

V and J are TRBV7-2 and TRBJ2-5, with D perhaps matching TRBD1 or TRBD2 (5 bases each). V lost 2 bases, J lost 5 bases, and 18 bases lay in between. Per the germline V gene, CDR1 is SGHTA and CDR2 is FQGNSA. This CDR3 has 16 residues. The CDR3 region has the DNA TGTGCCAGCAGCTTAATGGGGGACGTACCGCCGGAGACCCAGTACTTC. Its translation is CASSLMGDVPPETQYF.